These 26 T cell receptor beta chains came from one sample sequenced in a study of identical twins. TCRdb used MiXCR to reprocess the 5' RACE reads, holding one entry per CDR3 protein. This table has some 1,700,000 distinct CDR3 sequences, around a third appearing once. The specimen sequenced was cord blood. The receptors come from a newborn girl in good health.

The J gene is TRBJ2-3, the V gene TRBV20-1; possibly TRBD1 or TRBD2 for D (5 bases each). V was clipped by 7 bases and J by 6 bases, with 17 bases between them. The CDR3 runs to 13 residues. CDR1 is DFQATT, CDR2 SNEGSKA, per germline (reference sequence). The CDR3 coding sequence is TGCAGTGTCGGCCGACTCGAGGGGGATACGCAGTATTTT. Residues: CSVGRLEGDTQYF.

In its sample, this clonotype was seen many times. The V gene is TRBV5-1, the J gene TRBJ2-7, with 7 bases lining up with TRBD2. Germline CDR1 is SGHRS and CDR2 is YFSETQ. The CDR3 spans 14 residues. Losses at the gene ends were 0 bases for V and 4 bases for J; bases not matched to a gene: 4. In DNA, the CDR3 is TGCGCCAGCAGCTTGGATGCGGGAGCTTACGAGCAGTACTTC. Protein product: CASSLDAGAYEQYF.

This clonotype was observed a handful of times. The gene calls are TRBV6-2 or TRBV6-3 and TRBJ2-7, with no clear D. V was pared by 0 bases and J by 1 base, with 16 bases between. The germline V gene has CDR1 MNHEY and CDR2 SVGEGT. The CDR3 loop spans 17 amino acids. Written as DNA, the CDR3 is TGTGCCAGCAGTTACTCGTCGGTCCTAGTGGGATCCTACGAGCAGTACTTC. It yields the protein CASSYSSVLVGSYEQYF.

In this sample, this clonotype turned up a few times. The chain's CDR3 is CASSSAGLSYNEQFF. The CDR3 DNA sequence: TGCGCCAGCAGCTCAGCTGGACTATCTTACAATGAGCAGTTCTTC. This chain links TRBV5-1 with TRBJ2-1; perhaps TRBD2 as D (6 bases). V was shortened by 3 bases and J by 4 bases, with 14 bases between the two germline ends. Germline CDR1 SGHRS, CDR2 YFSETQ. The CDR3 sequence is 15 residues long. Together with reference TRBV5-1 and TRBJ2-1, the CDR3 gives the full variable domain: KAGVTQTPRYLIKTRGQQVTLSCSPISGHRSVSWYQQTPGQGLQFLFEYFSETQRNKGNFPGRFSGRQFSNSRSEMNVSTLELGDSALYLCASSSAGLSYNEQFFGPGTRLTVL.

The chain has TRBV5-1 and TRBJ2-5; 8 bases fit TRBD2. The CDR3 contains 18 residues. The junction had 14 bases not matched to a gene; V was cut back by 0 bases and J by 4 bases. Germline V lookup: CDR1 SGHRS, CDR2 YFSETQ. CDR3 in amino acids: CASSLGPRTLAGAETQYF. CDR3 DNA: TGCGCCAGCAGCTTGGGACCCAGAACCCTAGCGGGTGCAGAGACCCAGTACTTC.

In this sample, this clonotype turned up a few times. The chain is built from TRBV7-2 and TRBJ2-4, with TRBD2 matching over 10 bases. V lost 1 base, J lost 3 bases, and 6 bases stayed unmatched. Germline loops: CDR1 SGHTA, CDR2 FQGNSA. The CDR3 has 17 residues. The CDR3 sequence: CASSLVAGGRGKNIQYF. The DNA of the CDR3 is TGTGCCAGCAGCTTAGTAGCGGGGGGTCGGGGCAAAAACATTCAGTACTTC. Looking up the rest from reference TRBV7-2 and TRBJ2-4 gives the full variable domain: GAGVSQSPSNKVTEKGKDVELRCDPISGHTALYWYRQSLGQGLEFLIYFQGNSAPDKSGLPSDRFSAERTGGSVSTLTIQRTQQEDSAVYLCASSLVAGGRGKNIQYFGAGTRLSVL.

V is TRBV7-9 and J is TRBJ2-1; 10 bases are shared with TRBD2. CDR3 length: 15 amino acids. Germline V CDR1 and CDR2: SEHNR, FQNEAQ (reference sequence). V dropped 5 bases and J dropped 8; count of bases not matched to a gene: 9. The CDR3 loop is CASSKLAGIGDEQFF. CDR3 DNA sequence: TGTGCCAGCAGCAAACTAGCGGGAATAGGGGATGAGCAGTTCTTC.

The V call is TRBV4-2, the J call TRBJ2-5; TRBD2 matches at 10 bases. The CDR3 spans 15 residues. Germline trimming cut 3 bases from V and 9 bases from J; bases unmatched to any gene: 10. Germline CDR1 is LGHNA and CDR2 is YNFKEQ. This chain's CDR3 is CASSHPGLASSAQYF. The CDR3 DNA sequence: TGTGCCAGCAGCCATCCGGGACTAGCGAGCTCGGCCCAGTACTTC.

This clonotype was observed a handful of times. V usage is TRBV30 and J usage is TRBJ1-5, with 7 positions matching TRBD1. Germline V gene lookup returns CDR1 GTSNPN and CDR2 SVGIG (reference sequence). Trimming at V came to 5 bases and at J to 0 bases, leaving 7 bases not matched to a gene. There are 15 residues in the CDR3. This chain's CDR3 is CAWDRGQDSNQPQHF. As DNA, the CDR3 is TGTGCCTGGGACCGCGGACAGGATAGCAATCAGCCCCAGCATTTT.

There are a few counts of this clonotype. The rearrangement joins TRBV29-1 to TRBJ1-1, with 8 bases that match TRBD1. This CDR3 region has 16 residues. The germline gives CDR1 SQVTM, CDR2 ANQGSEA. V shed 4 bases, J shed 3 bases, and the junction held 13 bases outside the gene matches. The CDR3: CSVGGGQQGGDTEAFF. CDR3 nucleotide sequence: TGCAGCGTTGGAGGCGGCCAACAGGGGGGGGACACTGAAGCTTTCTTT.

The rearrangement links TRBV5-1 to TRBJ2-1; 7 nucleotides line up with TRBD2. The CDR3 consists of 16 residues. Germline CDR1 SGHRS, CDR2 YFSETQ. Germline trimming cut 5 bases from V and 4 bases from J; bases unmatched to any gene: 12. The CDR3 nucleotides are TGCGCCAGCAGACCAGATAGCGGGTTAACTTACAATGAGCAGTTCTTC. This gives the protein CASRPDSGLTYNEQFF.

V gene TRBV5-1 combines with J gene TRBJ2-5; 10 nucleotides agree with TRBD2. The CDR3 consists of 18 residues. Germline V lookup: CDR1 SGHRS, CDR2 YFSETQ. J was trimmed by 2 bases and V by 4 bases; bases with no gene match: 14. CDR3 amino acids: CASSPRLAGHLKQETQYF. As DNA, the CDR3 is TGCGCCAGCAGCCCAAGACTAGCGGGTCACCTTAAGCAAGAGACCCAGTACTTC.

This clonotype was counted a few times. The CDR3: CASSLDRSYTEAFF. As DNA, the CDR3 is TGCGCCAGCAGCCTAGACAGAAGTTACACTGAAGCTTTCTTT. The chain combines TRBV5-1 with TRBJ1-1; possibly TRBD1 for D (5 bases). In germline, CDR1 is SGHRS, CDR2 YFSETQ. The germline V and J ends were trimmed by 4 bases and 3 bases, with 13 bases remaining between them. The CDR3 loop spans 14 amino acids.

The rearrangement uses TRBV25-1 and TRBJ1-1; D is ambiguous. Trimming cost V 4 bases and J 5 bases, with 5 bases left between them. The CDR3 is 11 amino acids. In germline, CDR1 is MGHDK, CDR2 SYGVNS. The DNA for the CDR3 is TGTGCCAGCAGTGGTATAACTGAAGCTTTCTTT. This translates into CASSGITEAFF.

J is TRBJ2-3 and V is TRBV20-1, with D perhaps given as TRBD1 or TRBD2 (5 bases each). Per the germline V gene, CDR1 is DFQATT and CDR2 is SNEGSKA (reference sequence). The V gene lost 3 bases and the J gene lost 1 base, with 8 bases spanning the gap. This CDR3 spans 13 amino acids. Here the CDR3 DNA reads TGCAGTGCTAGGGGGGAACGCACAGATACGCAGTATTTT. This encodes CSARGERTDTQYF.

This clonotype came up a few times. The CDR3 loop is CARRGRDRERKLFF. In DNA, the CDR3 is TGTGCCAGACGCGGCCGGGACAGGGAAAGAAAACTGTTTTTT. This chain uses TRBV28 with TRBJ1-4, with 9 bases fitting TRBD1. Germline-derived CDR1 and CDR2 are MDHEN and SYDVKM. The CDR3 is made up of 14 amino acids. V was pared by 9 bases and J by 10 bases, with 12 bases of the junction left unmatched.

The chain uses TRBV11-3 and TRBJ2-3; 10 bases map to TRBD1. CDR1 and CDR2 (germline): SGHNT, YENEEA. The CDR3 contains 15 residues. The V and J ends lost 5 bases and 7 bases, in that order; junction bases with no gene match: 9. In DNA form, the CDR3 reads TGTGCCAGCAGCCGGTCGGGACAGGGGCAATATACGCAGTATTTT. Translated: CASSRSGQGQYTQYF.

This chain links TRBV21-1 with TRBJ2-7; TRBD1 is the table's D call and was not checked against the DNA. TRBV21-1 is given as a pseudogene. The CDR3 loop spans 13 amino acids. CDR3 in DNA: TGTGCCAGCACCAGGGACGTCTCCTACGAGCAGTACTTC. Residues: CASTRDVSYEQYF.

The chain combines TRBV10-3 with TRBJ1-4, with TRBD1 identical over 9 bases. V was clipped by 2 bases and J by 7 bases; unmatched bases: 5. The CDR3 is 15 residues long. Germline V gene sequence: CDR1 ENHRY, CDR2 SYGVKD. In nucleotides, the CDR3 is TGTGCCATCAGTGAGGGGGGACAGGGATCTGAAAAACTGTTTTTT. This sequence encodes CAISEGGQGSEKLFF.

In this sample, this clonotype turned up a few times. The genes are TRBV5-6 and TRBJ2-7, with no clear D. The CDR3 spans 14 residues. V lost 4 bases to trimming and J lost 0 bases, with 11 bases between them. Germline loops: CDR1 SGHDT, CDR2 YYEEEE. The CDR3 here is CASSRRRSSYEQYF. CDR3 in DNA: TGTGCCAGCAGCCGCAGGAGATCCTCCTACGAGCAGTACTTC.

This chain joins TRBV2 and TRBJ1-5; TRBD1 agrees at 7 bases. Looked up from germline, CDR1 is SNHLY and CDR2 is FYNNEI. There are 14 residues in the CDR3. V lost 5 bases, J lost 4 bases, and 5 bases stayed unmatched. The CDR3 loop is CASSNQGGNQPQHF. CDR3 nucleotides: TGTGCCAGCAGTAACCAGGGGGGGAATCAGCCCCAGCATTTT.

This clonotype was picked up a small number of times. The rearrangement links TRBV12-3 or TRBV12-4 to TRBJ2-1, with TRBD2 matching over 7 bases. The CDR3 is made up of 15 amino acids. V lost 4 bases to trimming and J lost 4 bases; unmatched junction nucleotides: 7. The CDR3 region is CASSSDGLDYNEQFF. CDR3 DNA sequence: TGTGCCAGCAGTTCAGATGGACTAGATTACAATGAGCAGTTCTTC.

The V call is TRBV24-1, the J call TRBJ1-4, with no clear D. The ends were cut back, 2 bases at V and 7 bases at J, with 10 bases in the middle. Germline CDR1 reads KGHDR; CDR2 reads SFDVKD. The CDR3 spans 14 residues. CDR3 nucleotide sequence: TGTGCCACCAGTGATTCCCCACCACCTGAAAAACTGTTTTTT. This codes for CATSDSPPPEKLFF.

Turning to this clonotype: One end of the junction is discordant with germline, which a read error may explain. This chain connects TRBV2 to TRBJ2-1; no reliable D call. The CDR3 runs 14 residues. Germline CDR1 and CDR2: SNHLY and FYNNEI. The CDR3 reads CASSGSSSYNERFF. In DNA, the CDR3 is TGTGCCAGCAGTGGATCGAGCTCCTACAATGAGCGGTTCTTC.

The chain couples TRBV7-8 to TRBJ1-4; D unclear. The CDR3 loop spans 13 amino acids. The V gene lost 1 base and the J gene lost 8 bases, with 8 bases spanning the gap. The germline gives CDR1 SGHVS, CDR2 FQNEAQ. CDR3 protein: CASSLGVLEKLFF. The CDR3 DNA sequence: TGTGCCAGCAGCTTAGGGGTTTTGGAAAAACTGTTTTTT.

At least ten counts were recorded for this clonotype. The CDR3 region has the DNA TGTGCCAGCAGTCTCCGGGCCCTACAAGAGACCCAGTACTTC. It specifies CASSLRALQETQYF. The chain has TRBV12-3 or TRBV12-4 and TRBJ2-5; D is ambiguous. V was cut by 5 bases and J by 2 bases, with 12 bases left in between. This CDR3 has 14 residues.